Included here is one TCR beta chain sequence, with context. Antigen unknown. The CDR3 length is 17 residues. Unmatched junction bases numbered 6, after V lost 0 bases and J lost 4 bases. Germline V gene data show CDR1 as SGHRS and CDR2 as YFSETQ. This sample was included in a study of PD-1 blockade in mismatch repair-deficient tumors. Study-wide results and limits: After pembrolizumab, tumor-resident clones rose rapidly, then generally contracted before radiologic responses.

Libraries were prepared by immunoSEQ multiplex PCR; TCRdb keeps only in-frame clonotypes and omits some of them. The profile covers around 10,000 clones, with approximately 89% appearing a single time and 0.97% taken by the ten largest. Mismatch repair deficiency was confirmed in all patients, by PCR or immunohistochemistry. This specimen was PBMCs, taken roughly 46 weeks after starting pembrolizumab. This receptor was obtained from an adult with mismatch repair-deficient cancer. The chain has TRBV5-1 and TRBJ2-2; 10 bases match TRBD1. The chain's CDR3 is CASSLGLGTGATGELFF. The DNA for the CDR3 is TGCGCCAGCAGCTTGGGACTAGGGACAGGGGCCACCGGGGAGCTGTTTTTT.